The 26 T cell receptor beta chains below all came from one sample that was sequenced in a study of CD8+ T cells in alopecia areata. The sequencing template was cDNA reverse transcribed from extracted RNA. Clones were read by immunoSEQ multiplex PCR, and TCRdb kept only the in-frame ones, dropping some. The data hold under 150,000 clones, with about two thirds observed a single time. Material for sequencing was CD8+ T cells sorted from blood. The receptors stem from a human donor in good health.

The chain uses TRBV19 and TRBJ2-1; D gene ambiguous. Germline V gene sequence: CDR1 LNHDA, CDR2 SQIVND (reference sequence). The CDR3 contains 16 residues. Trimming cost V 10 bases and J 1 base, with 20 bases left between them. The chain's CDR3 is CANQADRSSSYNEQFF. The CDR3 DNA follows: TGTGCCAACCAGGCGGACCGTTCTTCGTCCTACAATGAGCAGTTCTTC.

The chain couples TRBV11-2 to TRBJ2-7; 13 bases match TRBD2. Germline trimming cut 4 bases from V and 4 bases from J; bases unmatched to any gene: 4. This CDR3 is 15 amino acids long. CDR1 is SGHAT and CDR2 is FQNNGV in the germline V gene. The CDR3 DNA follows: TGTGCCAGCAGCTCGGGGACTAGCGGGGTATACGAGCAGTACTTC. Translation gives CASSSGTSGVYEQYF.

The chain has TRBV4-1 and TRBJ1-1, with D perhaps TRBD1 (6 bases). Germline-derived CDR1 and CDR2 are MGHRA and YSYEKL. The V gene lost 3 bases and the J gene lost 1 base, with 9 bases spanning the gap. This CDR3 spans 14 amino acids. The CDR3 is CASSHEGQNTEAFF. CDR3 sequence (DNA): TGCGCCAGCAGCCACGAGGGACAGAACACTGAAGCTTTCTTT.

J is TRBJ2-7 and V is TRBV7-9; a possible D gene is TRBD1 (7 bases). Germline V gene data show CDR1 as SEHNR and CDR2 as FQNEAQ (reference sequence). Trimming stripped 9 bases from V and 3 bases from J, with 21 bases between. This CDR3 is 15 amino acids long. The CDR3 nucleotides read TGTGCCAGTCAGGGGAAAACAGGGGAGGTCTACGAGCAGTACTTC. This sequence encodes CASQGKTGEVYEQYF.

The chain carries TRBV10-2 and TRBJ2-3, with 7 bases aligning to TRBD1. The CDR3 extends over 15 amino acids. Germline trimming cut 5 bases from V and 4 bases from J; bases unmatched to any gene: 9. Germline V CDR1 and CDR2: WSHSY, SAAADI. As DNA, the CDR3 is TGCGCCAGCAGTACGACAGGGATGGGCGCAGATACGCAGTATTTT. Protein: CASSTTGMGADTQYF.

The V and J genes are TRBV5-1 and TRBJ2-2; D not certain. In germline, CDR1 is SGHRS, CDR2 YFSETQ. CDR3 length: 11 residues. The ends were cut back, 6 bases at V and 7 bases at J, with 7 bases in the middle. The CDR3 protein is CASTFSGELFF. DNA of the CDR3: TGCGCCAGCACCTTTAGCGGGGAGCTGTTTTTT.

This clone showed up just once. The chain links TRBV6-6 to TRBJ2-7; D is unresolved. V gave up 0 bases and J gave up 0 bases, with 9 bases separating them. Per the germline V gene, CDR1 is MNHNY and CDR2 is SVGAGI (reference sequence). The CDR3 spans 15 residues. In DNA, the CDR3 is TGTGCCAGCAGTTACTCGTCGCCGAGCTCCTACGAGCAGTACTTC. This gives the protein CASSYSSPSSYEQYF.

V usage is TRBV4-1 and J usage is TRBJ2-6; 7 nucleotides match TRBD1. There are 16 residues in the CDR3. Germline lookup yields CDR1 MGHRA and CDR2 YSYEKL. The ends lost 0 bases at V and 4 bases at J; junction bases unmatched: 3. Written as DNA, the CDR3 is TGCGCCAGCAGCCAAGACAGGGGGACCGGGGCCAACGTCCTGACTTTC. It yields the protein CASSQDRGTGANVLTF.

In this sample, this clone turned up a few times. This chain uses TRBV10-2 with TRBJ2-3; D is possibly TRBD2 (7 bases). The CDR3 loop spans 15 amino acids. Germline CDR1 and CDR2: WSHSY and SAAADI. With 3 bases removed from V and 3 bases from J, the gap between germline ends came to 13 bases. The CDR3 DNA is TGCGCCAGCAGTGACGGGGGGCTGGGAACAGATACGCAGTATTTT. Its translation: CASSDGGLGTDTQYF.

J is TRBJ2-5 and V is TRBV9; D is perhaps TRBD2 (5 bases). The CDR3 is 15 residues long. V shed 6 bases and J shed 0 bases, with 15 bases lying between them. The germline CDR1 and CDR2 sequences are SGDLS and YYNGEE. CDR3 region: CASTPSGGDQETQYF. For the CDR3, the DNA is TGTGCCAGCACCCCGAGCGGAGGCGACCAAGAGACCCAGTACTTC.

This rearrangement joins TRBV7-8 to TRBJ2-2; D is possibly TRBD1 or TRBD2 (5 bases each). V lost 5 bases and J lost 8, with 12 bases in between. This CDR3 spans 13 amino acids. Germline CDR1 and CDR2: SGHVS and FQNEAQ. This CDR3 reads CASSQMGVGELFF. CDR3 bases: TGTGCCAGCAGCCAGATGGGGGTTGGGGAGCTGTTTTTT.

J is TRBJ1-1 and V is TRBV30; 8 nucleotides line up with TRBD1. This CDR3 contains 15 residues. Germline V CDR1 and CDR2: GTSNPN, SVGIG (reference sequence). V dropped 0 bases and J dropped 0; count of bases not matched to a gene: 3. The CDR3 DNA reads TGTGCCTGGAGTGTGGCGGACAGGGTGAACACTGAAGCTTTCTTT. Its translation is CAWSVADRVNTEAFF.

The CDR3 reads CASSAAGYEQYF. The DNA of the CDR3 is TGTGCCAGCAGCGCGGCAGGGTACGAGCAGTACTTC. The J gene is TRBJ2-7, the V gene TRBV7-9, with a possible D match to TRBD1 (5 bases). CDR3 size: 12 residues. The germline V and J ends were trimmed by 5 bases and 4 bases, with 9 bases remaining between them. The germline CDR1 and CDR2 sequences are SEHNR and FQNEAQ (reference sequence).

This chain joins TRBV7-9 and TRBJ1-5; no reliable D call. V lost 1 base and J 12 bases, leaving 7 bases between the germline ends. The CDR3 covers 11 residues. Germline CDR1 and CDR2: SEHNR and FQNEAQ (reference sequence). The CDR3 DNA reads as TGTGCCAGCAGCTTAGGGCCGGACCAGCATTTT. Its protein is CASSLGPDQHF.

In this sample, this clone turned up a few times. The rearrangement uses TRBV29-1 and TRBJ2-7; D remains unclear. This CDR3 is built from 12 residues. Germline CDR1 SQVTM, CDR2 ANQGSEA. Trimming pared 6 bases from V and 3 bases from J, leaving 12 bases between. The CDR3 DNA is TGCAGCGTGGCCACCTTGGGCTACGAGCAGTACTTC. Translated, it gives CSVATLGYEQYF.

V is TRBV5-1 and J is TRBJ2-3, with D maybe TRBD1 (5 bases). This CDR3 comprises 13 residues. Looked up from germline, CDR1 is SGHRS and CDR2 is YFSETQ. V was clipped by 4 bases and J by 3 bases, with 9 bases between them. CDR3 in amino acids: CASSPRETDTQYF. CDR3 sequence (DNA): TGCGCCAGCAGCCCCAGGGAAACAGATACGCAGTATTTT.

CDR3 residues: CASGPGAAGEQFF. CDR3 coding DNA: TGTGCCAGCGGGCCAGGGGCAGCGGGTGAGCAGTTCTTC. V usage is TRBV6-6 and J usage is TRBJ2-1; either TRBD1 or TRBD2 may supply D (6 bases each). CDR1 MNHNY and CDR2 SVGAGI come from the germline V gene (reference sequence). V shed 8 bases and J shed 9 bases, with 17 bases lying between them. This CDR3 has 13 amino acids.

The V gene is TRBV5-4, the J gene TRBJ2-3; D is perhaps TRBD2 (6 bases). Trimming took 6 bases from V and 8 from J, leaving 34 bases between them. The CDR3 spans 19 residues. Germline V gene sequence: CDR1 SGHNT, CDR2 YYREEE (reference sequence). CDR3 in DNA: TGTGCCAGCACCAACCAGGGCCCAAGAGGGAGGACCGCACCGGTTACGCAGTATTTT. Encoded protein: CASTNQGPRGRTAPVTQYF.

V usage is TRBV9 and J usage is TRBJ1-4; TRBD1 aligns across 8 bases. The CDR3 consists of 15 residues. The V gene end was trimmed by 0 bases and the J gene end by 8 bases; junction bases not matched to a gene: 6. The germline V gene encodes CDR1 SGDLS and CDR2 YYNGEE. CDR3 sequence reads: CASSVAGTGSEKLFF. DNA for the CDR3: TGTGCCAGCAGCGTAGCCGGGACAGGTAGCGAAAAACTGTTTTTT.

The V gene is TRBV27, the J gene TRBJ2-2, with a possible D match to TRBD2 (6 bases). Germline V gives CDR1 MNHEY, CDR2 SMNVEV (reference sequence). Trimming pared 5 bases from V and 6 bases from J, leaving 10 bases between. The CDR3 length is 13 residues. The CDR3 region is CASSMGLSGELFF. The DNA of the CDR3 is TGTGCCAGCAGTATGGGACTCTCCGGGGAGCTGTTTTTT.

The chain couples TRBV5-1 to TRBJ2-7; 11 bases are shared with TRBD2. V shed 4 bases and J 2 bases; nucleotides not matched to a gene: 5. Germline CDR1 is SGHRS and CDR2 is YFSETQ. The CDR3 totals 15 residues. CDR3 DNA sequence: TGCGCCAGCAGCCTACTGGGACTAGCGGCCTACGAGCAGTACTTC. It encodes CASSLLGLAAYEQYF.

The CDR3 loop is CASSDLGPYEQYF. The CDR3 DNA sequence: TGTGCCAGCAGTGACCTAGGACCCTACGAGCAGTACTTC. The chain has TRBV25-1 and TRBJ2-7; D gene uncertain. V was clipped by 3 bases and J by 2 bases, with 8 bases between them. Germline lookup yields CDR1 MGHDK and CDR2 SYGVNS. The CDR3 spans 13 residues.

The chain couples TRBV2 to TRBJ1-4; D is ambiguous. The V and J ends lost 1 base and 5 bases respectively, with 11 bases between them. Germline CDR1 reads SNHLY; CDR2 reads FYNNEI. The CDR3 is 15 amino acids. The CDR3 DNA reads TGTGCCAGCAGTGAAGTCTACGGAAAGAATGAAAAACTGTTTTTT. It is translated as CASSEVYGKNEKLFF.

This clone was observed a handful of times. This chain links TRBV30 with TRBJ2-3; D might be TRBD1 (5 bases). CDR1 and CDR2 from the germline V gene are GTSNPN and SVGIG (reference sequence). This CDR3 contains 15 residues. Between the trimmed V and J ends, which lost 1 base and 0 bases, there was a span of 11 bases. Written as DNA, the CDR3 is TGTGCCTGGAGTGCGACAGATATTAGCACAGATACGCAGTATTTT. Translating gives CAWSATDISTDTQYF.

In DNA form, the CDR3 reads TGCAGCGTTGAATTCCAAAGCTATGGCTACACCTTC. Residues: CSVEFQSYGYTF. V is TRBV29-1 and J is TRBJ1-2; no clear D. In germline, CDR1 is SQVTM, CDR2 ANQGSEA. V was trimmed by 2 bases and J by 4 bases, leaving 8 bases between them. This CDR3 region has 12 residues.

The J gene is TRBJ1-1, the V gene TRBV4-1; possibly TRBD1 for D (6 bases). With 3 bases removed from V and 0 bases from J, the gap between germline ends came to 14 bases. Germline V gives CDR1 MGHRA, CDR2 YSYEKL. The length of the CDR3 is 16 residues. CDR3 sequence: CASSQKTGGMNTEAFF. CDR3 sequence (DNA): TGCGCCAGCAGCCAGAAGACAGGCGGCATGAACACTGAAGCTTTCTTT.